This T cell receptor (beta chain) was identified in a study of early T cells in non-severe SARS-CoV-2 infection. The overall study: Bulk RNA isolated from unsorted whole blood underwent sequencing; chains were not paired.

Notes on this clonotype: Its antigen is not known.

The CDR3 has 15 residues. The germline CDR1 and CDR2 sequences are SGHTA and FQGNSA. V trimming: 5 bases; J trimming: 1 base; junction bases outside the gene matches: 4. Study-level results: Matching against VDJdb likely underestimated virus-specific expansions, favoring anti-spike CD8.

As part of library construction, unique molecular identifiers were attached to individual cDNA molecules. TCRdb re-called the 5' RACE reads with MiXCR, one entry per CDR3 protein. The top ten hold 5% to 5.5% of the sample, which has 100,000 or so distinct CDR3 sequences, 16% seen once. This sample comprised whole blood, obtained at baseline. The sequence derives from an adult who was a healthcare worker with PCR-confirmed SARS-CoV-2 infection or an uninfected control (not recorded which). The chain employs TRBV7-2 and TRBJ2-5; 10 nucleotides line up with TRBD2. CDR3 in amino acids: CASSPGLAVQETQYF. CDR3 bases: TGTGCCAGCAGCCCCGGACTAGCGGTCCAAGAGACCCAGTACTTC.